This entry lists 12 T cell receptor beta chains sequenced from one sample in a study of shared clonotypes between healthy human individuals. Profiling relied on immunoSEQ multiplex PCR, and the TCRdb table lists in-frame clones only, not all of them. Of around 990,000 clones listed, around 77% were seen once; the top ten hold 0.7% to 0.95%. Sequences were obtained from memory CD4+ T cells from PBMCs. Noted subset: CD45RA-negative fraction. These receptor sequences come from a man aged 18 to 29 in good health. Some clones in this sample may be carry-over from other donors' samples.

The chain couples TRBV7-2 to TRBJ1-3; a weak D match, TRBD1 (6 bases). This CDR3 region has 14 residues. The ends were cut back, 6 bases at V and 9 bases at J, with 18 bases in the middle. Germline CDR1 SGHTA, CDR2 FQGNSA. The CDR3 sequence is CASRLDRGQGTIYF. In DNA form, the CDR3 reads TGTGCCAGCAGGCTGGATCGGGGGCAGGGCACCATATATTTT.

On this clone: Other nucleotide sequences in the sample specify the same CDR3. The chain has TRBV5-1 and TRBJ2-2; a possible D gene is TRBD2 (5 bases). The CDR3 covers 14 residues. Germline V gene lookup returns CDR1 SGHRS and CDR2 YFSETQ. Between the trimmed V and J ends, which lost 3 bases and 3 bases, there was a span of 9 bases. The CDR3 region is CASSSGLYTGELFF. CDR3 nucleotides: TGCGCCAGCAGCTCAGGACTCTACACCGGGGAGCTGTTTTTT.

This sequence joins TRBV7-2 and TRBJ2-5, with 7 nucleotides matching TRBD1. The germline gives CDR1 SGHTA, CDR2 FQGNSA. This CDR3 is 15 amino acids long. V lost 3 bases and J lost 2; bases outside the gene matches: 6. CDR3 protein: CASSFSRGHQETQYF. The CDR3 nucleotides are TGTGCCAGCAGCTTCAGTAGGGGGCATCAAGAGACCCAGTACTTC.

This chain connects TRBV18 to TRBJ1-1; no definite D call. The CDR3 is 16 amino acids. V lost 3 bases and J 1 base, leaving 15 bases between the germline ends. The germline gives CDR1 KGHSH, CDR2 LQKENI. The CDR3 DNA follows: TGTGCCAGCTCACCGGGTTTAGGGAACAGGAACACTGAAGCTTTCTTT. Translated, it gives CASSPGLGNRNTEAFF.

This clone was detected only a few times. J is TRBJ1-1 and V is TRBV12-2. TRBV12-2 is an annotated pseudogene. The CDR3 runs to 12 residues. CDR3 DNA sequence: TGTGCAAGTCGCTTAGTCGGGGCCGAAGCTTTCTTT. This sequence encodes CASRLVGAEAFF.

The chain uses TRBV5-1 and TRBJ2-7, with D unclear. With 0 bases removed from V and 6 bases from J, the gap between germline ends came to 13 bases. Per the germline V gene, CDR1 is SGHRS and CDR2 is YFSETQ. The CDR3 contains 14 residues. CDR3 loop: CASSLVVGAPEQYF. The CDR3 bases are TGCGCCAGCAGCTTGGTGGTGGGTGCGCCCGAGCAGTACTTC.

This clone has just a few counts. The chain is built from TRBV7-6 and TRBJ1-5; D gene uncertain. The CDR3 extends over 13 amino acids. V was trimmed by 5 bases and J by 6 bases, leaving 11 bases between them. The V gene's germline CDR1 is SGHVS and CDR2 FNYEAQ. In DNA form, the CDR3 reads TGTGCCAGCAGCCCTTTGGCAGGTCAGCCCCAGCATTTT. Its protein is CASSPLAGQPQHF.

The rearrangement joins TRBV4-1 to TRBJ1-5; 12 bases map to TRBD1. This CDR3 contains 16 residues. Per the germline V gene, CDR1 is MGHRA and CDR2 is YSYEKL. The V segment lost 4 bases and the J segment 7 bases; nucleotides outside the gene matches: 8. The CDR3 DNA sequence: TGCGCCAGCAGCCGCGGTCCGGGACAGGGGGCCCAGCCCCAGCATTTT. Protein: CASSRGPGQGAQPQHF.

The gene calls are TRBV19 and TRBJ2-6, with 9 positions matching TRBD1. The length of the CDR3 is 18 residues. The V segment lost 5 bases and the J segment 0 bases; nucleotides outside the gene matches: 8. CDR1 and CDR2 from the germline V gene are LNHDA and SQIVND (reference sequence). For the CDR3, the DNA is TGTGCCAGTAGTCCCACCGGGACAGGGAGCTCTGGGGCCAACGTCCTGACTTTC. The encoded protein is CASSPTGTGSSGANVLTF. The full variable domain, with the rest looked up from reference TRBV19 and TRBJ2-6, is DGGITQSPKYLFRKEGQNVTLSCEQNLNHDAMYWYRQDPGQGLRLIYYSQIVNDFQKGDIAEGYSVSREKKESFPLTVTSAQKNPTAFYLCASSPTGTGSSGANVLTFGAGSRLTVL.

The V gene is TRBV19, the J gene TRBJ1-2; 8 positions agree with TRBD1. This CDR3 is built from 16 residues. The germline gives CDR1 LNHDA, CDR2 SQIVND (reference sequence). The trim removed 7 bases at V and 0 bases at J, leaving 10 bases unmatched. The CDR3 loop reads CASTKGQVVANYGYTF. The CDR3, as DNA: TGTGCCAGTACCAAGGGACAGGTGGTGGCTAACTATGGCTACACCTTC.

The J gene is TRBJ2-5, the V gene TRBV7-9, with D perhaps given as TRBD1 or TRBD2 (5 bases each). CDR3 length: 16 residues. Germline loops: CDR1 SEHNR, CDR2 FQNEAQ (reference sequence). V was clipped by 5 bases and J by 0 bases, with 16 bases between them. CDR3 protein: CASSPMGRADQETQYF. The CDR3 coding sequence is TGTGCCAGCAGCCCCATGGGACGGGCCGACCAAGAGACCCAGTACTTC. Combining the CDR3 with reference TRBV7-9 and TRBJ2-5 gives the whole variable domain DTGVSQNPRHKITKRGQNVTFRCDPISEHNRLYWYRQTLGQGPEFLTYFQNEAQLEKSRLLSDRFSAERPKGSFSTLEIQRTEQGDSAMYLCASSPMGRADQETQYFGPGTRLLVL.

The CDR3 DNA is TGTGCCAGCAGTGAGATCGGGACTCAGATACGGGGTACGCAGTATTTT. It encodes CASSEIGTQIRGTQYF. The chain uses TRBV6-1 and TRBJ2-3, with D possibly being TRBD2 (6 bases). V was clipped by 3 bases and J by 8 bases, with 21 bases between them. Germline V gene data show CDR1 as MNHNS and CDR2 as SASEGT. The CDR3 has 16 residues.